The next 17 T cell receptor beta chains were all read from a single sample in a study of identical twins. TCRdb ran MiXCR on the 5' RACE reads and lists one entry per CDR3 protein. Here the sample spans about 520,000 distinct CDR3 sequences, roughly a fifth being singletons. These data were likewise used in another study, on T cells expressing NK-cell markers.

The sequenced sample consisted of CD4+ T cells sorted from blood. All receptors derive from a woman under 30 in good health.

The CDR3 spells CASSYSRTSGTNEQFF. Here the CDR3 DNA reads TGTGCCAGCAGTTACTCGAGGACTAGCGGGACCAATGAGCAGTTCTTC. The rearrangement uses TRBV6-5 and TRBJ2-1; the match to TRBD2 covers 12 bases. Losses at the gene ends were 0 bases for V and 6 bases for J; bases not matched to a gene: 3. Germline CDR1 and CDR2: MNHEY and SVGAGI. This CDR3 is 16 amino acids long.

V usage is TRBV5-1 and J usage is TRBJ2-1; no clear D gene. This CDR3 is built from 14 residues. Germline-derived CDR1 and CDR2 are SGHRS and YFSETQ. V was pared by 0 bases and J by 4 bases, with 8 bases between. The CDR3 region has the DNA TGCGCCAGCAGCTTGGAGCCCGGGTACAATGAGCAGTTCTTC. This gives the protein CASSLEPGYNEQFF.

This clonotype was counted at least ten times. At one boundary the junction diverges from the germline segment, which might be a read error. For the CDR3, the DNA is TGCGCCAGCAGCCAAGATCGAGCGGAGACCCAGTACTTC. It is translated as CASSQDRAETQYF. The chain joins TRBV7-2 to TRBJ2-5; D call uncertain. The CDR3 sequence is 13 residues long. In germline, CDR1 is SGHTA, CDR2 FQGNSA. The full variable domain, its missing parts supplied by reference TRBV7-2 and TRBJ2-5, is GAGVSQSPSNKVTEKGKDVELRCDPISGHTALYWYRQSLGQGLEFLIYFQGNSAPDKSGLPSDRFSAERTGGSVSTLTIQRTQQEDSAVYLCASSQDRAETQYFGPGTRLLVL.

The chain employs TRBV7-9 and TRBJ2-7; D not resolved. The CDR3 extends over 14 amino acids. Germline lookup yields CDR1 SEHNR and CDR2 FQNEAQ (reference sequence). Trimming cost V 5 bases and J 3 bases, with 14 bases left between them. CDR3 region: CASSPIAGYYEQYF. CDR3 sequence (DNA): TGTGCCAGCAGCCCAATTGCCGGGTACTACGAGCAGTACTTC.

The chain carries TRBV3-1 and TRBJ1-1; 11 bases match TRBD1. Germline V lookup: CDR1 LGHDT, CDR2 YNNKEL (reference sequence). The CDR3 extends over 16 amino acids. Trimming removed 0 bases from V and 5 bases from J; junction bases left unmatched: 5. The CDR3 reads CASSQDGQGAGTEAFF. As DNA, the CDR3 is TGTGCCAGCAGCCAAGATGGACAGGGGGCAGGGACTGAAGCTTTCTTT. Full variable domain (remainder filled in from reference TRBV3-1 and TRBJ1-1): DTAVSQTPKYLVTQMGNDKSIKCEQNLGHDTMYWYKQDSKKFLKIMFSYNNKELIINETVPNRFSPKSPDKAHLNLHINSLELGDSAVYFCASSQDGQGAGTEAFFGQGTRLTVV.

The chain combines TRBV27 with TRBJ1-1; 8 bases are shared with TRBD1. Germline V lookup: CDR1 MNHEY, CDR2 SMNVEV (reference sequence). The J segment lost 0 bases and the V segment lost 10 bases, leaving 4 bases of the junction unmatched. The CDR3 sequence is 13 residues long. The CDR3 is CAIGDRLNTEAFF. CDR3 nucleotide sequence: TGTGCCATCGGGGACAGGCTGAACACTGAAGCTTTCTTT.

This clonotype was recorded many times. The rearrangement links TRBV6-5 to TRBJ2-7; D gene unclear. From germline, CDR1 is MNHEY and CDR2 SVGAGI. The length of the CDR3 is 14 residues. The V gene lost 2 bases and the J gene lost 4 bases, with 12 bases spanning the gap. This chain's CDR3 is CASSYLRGQYEQYF. For the CDR3, the DNA is TGTGCCAGCAGTTACCTGCGTGGGCAGTACGAGCAGTACTTC.

The CDR3 loop is CASSLEGRLNQPQHF. Here the CDR3 DNA reads TGTGCCAGCAGTTTAGAGGGGCGGCTCAATCAGCCCCAGCATTTT. The chain recombines TRBV12-3 or TRBV12-4 with TRBJ1-5; possible D gene TRBD1, 5 bases. Trimming removed 1 base at V and 3 bases at J, with 10 bases between. CDR3 size: 15 residues.

This clonotype was counted a few times. The chain's CDR3 is CSARDTSGVYEQYF. In nucleotides, the CDR3 is TGCAGTGCTAGAGATACTAGCGGGGTCTACGAGCAGTACTTC. The rearrangement links TRBV20-1 to TRBJ2-7, with 10 bases that match TRBD2. The trim removed 0 bases at V and 3 bases at J, leaving 2 bases unmatched. This CDR3 spans 14 amino acids. Germline V lookup: CDR1 DFQATT, CDR2 SNEGSKA (reference sequence).

The rearrangement links TRBV5-1 to TRBJ1-1; D possibly corresponds to TRBD1 (6 bases). V shed 2 bases and J shed 4 bases, with 12 bases lying between them. Germline lookup yields CDR1 SGHRS and CDR2 YFSETQ. The CDR3 is 14 amino acids. In DNA form, the CDR3 reads TGCGCCAGCAGCTTTACAGGGATTGGCACTGAAGCTTTCTTT. Its translation: CASSFTGIGTEAFF.

The V call is TRBV3-1, the J call TRBJ2-7, with D tentatively TRBD1 or TRBD2 (5 bases each). Germline V lookup: CDR1 LGHDT, CDR2 YNNKEL (reference sequence). There are 15 residues in the CDR3. Trimming removed 4 bases at V and 3 bases at J, with 16 bases between. CDR3 in amino acids: CASSLPGRTIYEQYF. CDR3 DNA sequence: TGTGCCAGCAGCCTTCCGGGACGGACGATCTACGAGCAGTACTTC.

The chain recombines TRBV20-1 with TRBJ1-2; D is unresolved. CDR1 is DFQATT and CDR2 is SNEGSKA in the germline V gene (reference sequence). V was clipped by 3 bases and J by 4 bases, with 12 bases between them. CDR3 length: 13 residues. The CDR3 here is CSASLLGPYGYTF. In nucleotides, the CDR3 is TGCAGTGCTAGCCTACTGGGCCCCTATGGCTACACCTTC.

This clonotype was observed at least ten times. The rearrangement links TRBV29-1 to TRBJ2-7, with 8 bases identical to TRBD1. After removal of 8 bases from V and 6 bases from J, the junction contained 6 bases not matched to a gene. The length of the CDR3 is 11 residues. Germline CDR1 and CDR2: SQVTM and ANQGSEA. Here the CDR3 DNA reads TGCAGCTCGTGGACAGGGCGCGAGCAGTACTTC. This translates into CSSWTGREQYF.

The chain recombines TRBV18 with TRBJ2-7; D not resolved. The CDR3 contains 13 residues. In germline, CDR1 is KGHSH, CDR2 LQKENI. V was pared by 6 bases and J by 4 bases, with 13 bases between. DNA of the CDR3: TGTGCCAGCTCTTACAGAAAAGGGTACGAGCAGTACTTC. Amino acid sequence: CASSYRKGYEQYF. Using reference TRBV18 and TRBJ2-7 for the parts outside the CDR3, the full variable domain is NAGVMQNPRHLVRRRGQEARLRCSPMKGHSHVYWYRQLPEEGLKFMVYLQKENIIDESGMPKERFSAEFPKEGPSILRIQQVVRGDSAAYFCASSYRKGYEQYFGPGTRLTVT.

The CDR3 protein is CSATMTGDTEAFF. The CDR3 bases are TGCAGCGCCACTATGACAGGGGACACTGAAGCTTTCTTT. The chain uses TRBV29-1 and TRBJ1-1; the match to TRBD1 covers 8 bases. This CDR3 spans 13 amino acids. Germline CDR1 reads SQVTM; CDR2 reads ANQGSEA. Germline trimming cut 7 bases from V and 3 bases from J; bases unmatched to any gene: 7.

CDR3 bases: TGTGCCAGCAGTTTTGCTGGGATCTCTGGGGCCAACGTCCTGACTTTC. Translating gives CASSFAGISGANVLTF. The V gene is TRBV12-3 or TRBV12-4, the J gene TRBJ2-6, with D unresolved. V lost 3 bases, J lost 0 bases, and 9 bases lay in between. The CDR3 totals 16 residues.

The rearrangement links TRBV20-1 to TRBJ2-7, with no clear D. Germline CDR1 and CDR2: DFQATT and SNEGSKA (reference sequence). This CDR3 contains 11 residues. Trimming shortened V by 3 bases and J by 3 bases, and 6 bases separated the two germline ends. CDR3: CSASNSYEQYF. The CDR3 bases are TGCAGTGCTAGTAACAGCTACGAGCAGTACTTC.